Below are 10 T cell receptor beta chains sequenced from a single sample in a study of T cells in Graves' hyperthyroidism and ophthalmopathy. Amplification yielded TCR beta CDR3 regions, with RNA transcripts as the source. During a first-round RT-PCR of the TCR CDR3, the HTBI primer set was used. A single record per CDR3 protein comes from TCRdb applying MiXCR to the multiplex PCR reads. Counted here are approximately 690,000 distinct CDR3 sequences, more than 20% occurring once; the ten biggest clones make up around a third. What was sequenced was blood. All receptors come from a man aged 30-40 years with Graves' ophthalmopathy.

This clonotype was detected a few times. Written as DNA, the CDR3 is TGTGCCAGCAGTTTATCCCGGACAAGCAGGTATAGCAATCAGCCCCAGCATTTT. Protein: CASSLSRTSRYSNQPQHF. V and J are TRBV27 and TRBJ1-5; a possible D gene is TRBD1 (5 bases). Germline CDR1 is MNHEY and CDR2 is SMNVEV (reference sequence). The germline V and J ends were trimmed by 0 bases and 0 bases, with 15 bases remaining between them. This CDR3 region has 18 residues.

The chain is built from TRBV11-2 and TRBJ1-6; TRBD1 might be the D (6 bases). The CDR3 consists of 15 residues. Germline lookup yields CDR1 SGHAT and CDR2 FQNNGV. V was shortened by 1 base and J by 7 bases, with 11 bases between the two germline ends. The CDR3 reads CASSLAGAFNSPLHF. CDR3 coding DNA: TGTGCCAGCAGCTTAGCGGGGGCGTTCAATTCACCCCTCCACTTT.

The sample holds a few counts of this clonotype. One end of the junction does not line up with germline, which may come from a read error. V usage is TRBV6-1 and J usage is TRBJ2-5, with 7 nucleotides matching TRBD1. Per the germline V gene, CDR1 is MNHNS and CDR2 is SASEGT. This CDR3 is built from 13 residues. The CDR3 reads CASSLGTVETRYF. In DNA form, the CDR3 reads TGTGCCAGCAGTCTTGGGACAGTGGAGACCCGGTACTTC.

This clonotype was picked up a small number of times. The chain couples TRBV6-2 or TRBV6-3 to TRBJ2-7; D is perhaps TRBD1 or TRBD2 (5 bases each). Germline CDR1 is MNHEY and CDR2 is SVGEGT. CDR3 size: 12 residues. Trimming shortened V by 0 bases and J by 7 bases, and 7 bases separated the two germline ends. This chain's CDR3 is CASSYSWGEQYF. The CDR3 DNA follows: TGTGCCAGCAGTTACTCGTGGGGGGAGCAGTACTTC.

Comment on this clonotype: A much larger clone differs by one base, so this may be a read error. This rearrangement joins TRBV12-3 or TRBV12-4 to TRBJ1-4; tentatively, D is TRBD1 (6 bases). V lost 5 bases to trimming and J lost 10 bases, with 17 bases between them. The CDR3 sequence is 14 residues long. The CDR3 nucleotides read TGTGCCAGCAGTGATAACAGGGAGGGTGGAAAACTGTTTTTT. Residues: CASSDNREGGKLFF.

This clonotype was found many times. The J gene is TRBJ2-7, the V gene TRBV5-1; 10 bases fit TRBD1. Germline-derived CDR1 and CDR2 are SGHRS and YFSETQ. The CDR3 is 15 amino acids. The ends lost 5 bases at V and 3 bases at J; junction bases unmatched: 8. The CDR3 loop is CASRVTGGTFYEQYF. CDR3 DNA sequence: TGCGCCAGCAGGGTGACAGGGGGCACTTTCTACGAGCAGTACTTC.

This clonotype has just a few counts. The rearrangement links TRBV7-6 to TRBJ1-2, with a weak D call TRBD1 (6 bases). The CDR3 loop spans 15 amino acids. The V and J ends lost 0 bases and 4 bases respectively, with 12 bases between them. The germline V gene has CDR1 SGHVS and CDR2 FNYEAQ. CDR3 loop: CASSLAQAGAYGYTF. The CDR3 DNA sequence: TGTGCCAGCAGCTTAGCGCAAGCGGGGGCCTATGGCTACACCTTC.

This clonotype was seen ten or more times. This sequence joins TRBV20-1 and TRBJ2-3; D is perhaps TRBD2 (6 bases). Germline V gene sequence: CDR1 DFQATT, CDR2 SNEGSKA (reference sequence). The length of the CDR3 is 15 residues. The V and J ends lost 0 bases and 1 base respectively, with 11 bases between them. The CDR3 DNA reads as TGCAGTGCTAGAGACCGACTAGACGGCACAGATACGCAGTATTTT. This codes for CSARDRLDGTDTQYF.

V is TRBV6-2 or TRBV6-3 and J is TRBJ2-7, with 15 bases fitting TRBD2. CDR1 MNHEY and CDR2 SVGEGT come from the germline V gene. This CDR3 comprises 17 residues. Unmatched junction bases numbered 12, after V lost 7 bases and J lost 5 bases. As DNA, the CDR3 is TGTGCCAGCATCCCTGGTGGCTGGACTAGCGGGAGGGACGAGCAGTACTTC. Amino acid sequence: CASIPGGWTSGRDEQYF.

V gene TRBV5-5 combines with J gene TRBJ1-6; D remains unclear. The V end lost 1 base, the J end lost 0 bases, and 8 bases lay between the germline ends. Per the germline V gene, CDR1 is SGHKS and CDR2 is YYEKEE (reference sequence). This CDR3 is built from 16 residues. The CDR3 loop is CASSLYQNSYNSPLHF. The DNA for the CDR3 is TGTGCCAGCAGCTTGTACCAGAACTCCTATAATTCACCCCTCCACTTT.